The clone carrying this T cell receptor (beta chain) was recorded at least ten times. The antigen remains undetermined. Germline lookup yields CDR1 DFQATT and CDR2 SNEGSKA (reference sequence). CDR3 length: 16 amino acids. V lost 4 bases and J lost 5; bases outside the gene matches: 12. As the library was built, unique molecular identifiers were attached to individual cDNA molecules. Using its own MiXCR run on the RACE reads, TCRdb lists one record per CDR3 protein. The sample consists of 100,000 to 150,000 distinct CDR3 sequences, 9% to 10% of them appearing once. Specified time point: healthy volunteer bleed at 2 weeks. RNA extraction used unfractionated whole blood as the source of total RNA. The data were taken from a study of human T cells and chemical hapten exposure. Study-wide context: Slight differences in pooled library volume were the main source of varying TCR yields across samples. Study findings and constraints: DPC sensitization left the count of TCRs above 1 in 1000 unchanged.

Material: whole blood. The TCR sequence derives from a male donor in good health. Some clones in this sample may be carry-over from other donors' samples. The rearrangement uses TRBV20-1 and TRBJ2-1; 9 bases align to TRBD1. The CDR3 DNA follows: TGCAGTGCTAATTACCGGGACAGGGTTTTGCACAATGAGCAGTTCTTC. This encodes CSANYRDRVLHNEQFF.